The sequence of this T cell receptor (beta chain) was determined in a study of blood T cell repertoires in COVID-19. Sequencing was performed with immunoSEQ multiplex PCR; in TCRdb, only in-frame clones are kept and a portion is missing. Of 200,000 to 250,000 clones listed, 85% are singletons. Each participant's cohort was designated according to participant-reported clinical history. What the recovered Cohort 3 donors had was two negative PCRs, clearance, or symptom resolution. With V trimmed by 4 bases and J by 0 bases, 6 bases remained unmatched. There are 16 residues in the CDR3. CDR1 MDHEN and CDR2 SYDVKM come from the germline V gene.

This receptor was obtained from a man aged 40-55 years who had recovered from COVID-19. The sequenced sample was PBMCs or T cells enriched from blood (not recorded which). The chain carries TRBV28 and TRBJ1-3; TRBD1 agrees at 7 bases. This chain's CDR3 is CASSSGQVYSGNTIYF. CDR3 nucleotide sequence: TGTGCCAGCAGTTCCGGACAGGTGTACTCTGGAAACACCATATATTTT.